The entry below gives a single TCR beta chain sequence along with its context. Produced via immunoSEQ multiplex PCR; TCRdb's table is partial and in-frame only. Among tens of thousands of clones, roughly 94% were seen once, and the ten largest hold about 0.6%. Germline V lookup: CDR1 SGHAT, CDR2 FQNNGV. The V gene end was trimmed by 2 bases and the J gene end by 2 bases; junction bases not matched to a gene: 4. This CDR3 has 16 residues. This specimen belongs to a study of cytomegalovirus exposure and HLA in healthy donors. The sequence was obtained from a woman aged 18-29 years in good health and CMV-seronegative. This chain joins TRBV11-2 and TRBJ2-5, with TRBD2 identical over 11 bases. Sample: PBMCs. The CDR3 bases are TGTGCCAGCAGCTTAACGCCTAGCGGGGGGCAAGAGACCCAGTACTTC. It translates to CASSLTPSGGQETQYF.